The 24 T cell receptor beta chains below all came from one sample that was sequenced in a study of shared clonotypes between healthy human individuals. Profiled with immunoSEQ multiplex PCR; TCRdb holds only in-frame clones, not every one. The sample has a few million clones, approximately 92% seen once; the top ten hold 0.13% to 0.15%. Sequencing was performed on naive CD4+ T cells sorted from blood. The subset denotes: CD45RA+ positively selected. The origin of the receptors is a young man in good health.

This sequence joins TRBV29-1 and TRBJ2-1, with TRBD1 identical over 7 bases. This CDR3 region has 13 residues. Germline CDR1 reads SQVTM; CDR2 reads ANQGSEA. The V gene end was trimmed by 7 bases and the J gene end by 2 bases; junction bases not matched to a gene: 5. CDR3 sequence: CSDQGQTYNEQFF. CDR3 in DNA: TGCAGCGACCAGGGACAGACCTACAATGAGCAGTTCTTC.

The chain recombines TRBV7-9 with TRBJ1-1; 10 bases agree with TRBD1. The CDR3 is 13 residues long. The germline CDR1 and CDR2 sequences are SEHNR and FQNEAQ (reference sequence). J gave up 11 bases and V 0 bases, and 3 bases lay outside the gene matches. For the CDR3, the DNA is TGTGCCAGCAGCTTAGCTGGGGACAGGGGTGCTTTCTTT. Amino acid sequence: CASSLAGDRGAFF.

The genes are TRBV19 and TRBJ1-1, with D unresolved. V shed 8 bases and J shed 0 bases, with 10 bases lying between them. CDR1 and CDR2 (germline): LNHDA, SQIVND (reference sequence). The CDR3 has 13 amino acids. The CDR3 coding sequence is TGTGCCAGTGGGGTCCCTCTGAACACTGAAGCTTTCTTT. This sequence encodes CASGVPLNTEAFF.

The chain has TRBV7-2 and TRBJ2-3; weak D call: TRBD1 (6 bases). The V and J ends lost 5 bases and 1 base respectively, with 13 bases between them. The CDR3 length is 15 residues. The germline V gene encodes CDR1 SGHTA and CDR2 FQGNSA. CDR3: CASSPQGSRTDTQYF. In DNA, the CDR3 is TGTGCCAGCAGCCCTCAGGGGAGTCGCACAGATACGCAGTATTTT.

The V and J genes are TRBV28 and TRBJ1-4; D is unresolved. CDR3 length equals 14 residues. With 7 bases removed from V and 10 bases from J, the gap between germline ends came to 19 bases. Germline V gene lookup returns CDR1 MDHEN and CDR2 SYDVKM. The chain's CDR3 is CASKDDRKRVKLFF. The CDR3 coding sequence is TGTGCCAGCAAGGACGACCGCAAAAGGGTAAAACTGTTTTTT.

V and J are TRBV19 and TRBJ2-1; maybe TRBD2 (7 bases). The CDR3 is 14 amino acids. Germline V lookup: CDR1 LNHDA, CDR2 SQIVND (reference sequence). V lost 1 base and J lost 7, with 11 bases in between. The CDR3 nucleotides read TGTGCCAGTAGTATAGCGGGGGGCTGGAATGAGCAGTTCTTC. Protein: CASSIAGGWNEQFF.

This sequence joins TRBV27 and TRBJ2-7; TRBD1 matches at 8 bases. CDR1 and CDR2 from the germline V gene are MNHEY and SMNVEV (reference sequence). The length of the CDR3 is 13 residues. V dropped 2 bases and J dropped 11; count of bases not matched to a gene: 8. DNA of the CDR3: TGTGCCAGCAGTTTACGGGGCCGGGACAGGAAGTACTTC. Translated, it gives CASSLRGRDRKYF.

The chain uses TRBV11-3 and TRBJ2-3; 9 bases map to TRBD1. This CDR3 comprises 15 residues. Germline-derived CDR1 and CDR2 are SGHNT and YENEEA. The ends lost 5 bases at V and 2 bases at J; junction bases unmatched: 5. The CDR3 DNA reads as TGTGCCAGCAGCACCAGACAGGGGGACACAGATACGCAGTATTTT. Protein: CASSTRQGDTDTQYF.

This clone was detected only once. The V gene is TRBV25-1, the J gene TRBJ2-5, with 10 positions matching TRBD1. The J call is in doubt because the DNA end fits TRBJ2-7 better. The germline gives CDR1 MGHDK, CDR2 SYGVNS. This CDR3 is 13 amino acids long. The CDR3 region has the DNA TGTGCCCTTGGACAGGGGGTCCCCCACGAGCAGTACTTC. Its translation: CALGQGVPHEQYF.

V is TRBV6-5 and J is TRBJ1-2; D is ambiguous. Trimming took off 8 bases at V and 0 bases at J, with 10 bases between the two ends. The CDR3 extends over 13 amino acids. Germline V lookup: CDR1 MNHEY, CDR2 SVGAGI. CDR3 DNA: TGTGCCAGCCGTACGACGTCTAACTATGGCTACACCTTC. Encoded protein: CASRTTSNYGYTF.

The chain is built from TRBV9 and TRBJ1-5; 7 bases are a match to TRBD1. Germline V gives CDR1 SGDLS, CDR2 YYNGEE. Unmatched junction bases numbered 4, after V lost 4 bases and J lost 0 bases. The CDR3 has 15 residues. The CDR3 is CASSKGQDSNQPQHF. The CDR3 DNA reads TGTGCCAGCAGCAAAGGACAGGATAGCAATCAGCCCCAGCATTTT.

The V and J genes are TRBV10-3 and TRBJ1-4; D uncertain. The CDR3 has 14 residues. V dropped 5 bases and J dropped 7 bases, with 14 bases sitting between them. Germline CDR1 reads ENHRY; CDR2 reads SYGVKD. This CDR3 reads CAISRAGSGEKLFF. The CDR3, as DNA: TGTGCCATCAGTAGAGCAGGTAGCGGTGAAAAACTGTTTTTT.

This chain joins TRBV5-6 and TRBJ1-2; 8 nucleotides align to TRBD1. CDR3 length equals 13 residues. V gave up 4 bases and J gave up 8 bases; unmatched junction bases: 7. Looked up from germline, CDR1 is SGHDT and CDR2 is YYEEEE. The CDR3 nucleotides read TGTGCCAGCAGCCCGGACAGGGTTAGGGGCTACACCTTC. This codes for CASSPDRVRGYTF.

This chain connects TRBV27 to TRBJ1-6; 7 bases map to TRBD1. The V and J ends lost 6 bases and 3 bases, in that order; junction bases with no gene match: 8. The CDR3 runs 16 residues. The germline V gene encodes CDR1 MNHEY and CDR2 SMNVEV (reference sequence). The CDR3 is CASSPPRDSYNSPLHF. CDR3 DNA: TGTGCCAGCAGCCCTCCCCGGGACAGCTATAATTCACCCCTCCACTTT.

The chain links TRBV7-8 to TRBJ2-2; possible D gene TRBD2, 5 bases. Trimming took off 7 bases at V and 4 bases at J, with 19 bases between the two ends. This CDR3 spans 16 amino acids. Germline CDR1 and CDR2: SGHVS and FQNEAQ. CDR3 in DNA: TGTGCCAGCATGAGGTTTCAGCGGACCTCCACCGGGGAGCTGTTTTTT. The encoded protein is CASMRFQRTSTGELFF.

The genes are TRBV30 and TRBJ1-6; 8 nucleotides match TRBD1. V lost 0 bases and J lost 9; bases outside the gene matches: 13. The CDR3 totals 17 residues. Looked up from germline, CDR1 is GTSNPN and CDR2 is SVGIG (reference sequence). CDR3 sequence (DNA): TGTGCCTGGAGTGTACCGGCCAGGGGGCCCATCGCTTCACCCCTCCACTTT. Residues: CAWSVPARGPIASPLHF.

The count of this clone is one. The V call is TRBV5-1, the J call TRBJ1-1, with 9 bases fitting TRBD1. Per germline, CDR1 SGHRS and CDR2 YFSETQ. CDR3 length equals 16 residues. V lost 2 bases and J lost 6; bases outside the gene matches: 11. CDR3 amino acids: CASSLGPGQGFSEAFF. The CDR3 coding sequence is TGCGCCAGCAGCTTAGGCCCGGGACAGGGCTTTTCTGAAGCTTTCTTT.

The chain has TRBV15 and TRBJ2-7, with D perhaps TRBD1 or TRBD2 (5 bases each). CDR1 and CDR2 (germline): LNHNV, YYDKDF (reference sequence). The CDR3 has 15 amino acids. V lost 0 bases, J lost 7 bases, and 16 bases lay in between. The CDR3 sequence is CATSRDRGGYWEQYF. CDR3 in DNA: TGTGCCACCAGCAGAGATCGTGGGGGATATTGGGAGCAGTACTTC.

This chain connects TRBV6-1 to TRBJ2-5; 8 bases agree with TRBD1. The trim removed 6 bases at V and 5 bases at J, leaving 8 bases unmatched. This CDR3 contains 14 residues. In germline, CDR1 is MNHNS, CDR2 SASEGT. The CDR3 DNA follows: TGTGCCAGCAGGGGTGCAGGGGGCGTGGAGACCCAGTACTTC. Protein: CASRGAGGVETQYF.

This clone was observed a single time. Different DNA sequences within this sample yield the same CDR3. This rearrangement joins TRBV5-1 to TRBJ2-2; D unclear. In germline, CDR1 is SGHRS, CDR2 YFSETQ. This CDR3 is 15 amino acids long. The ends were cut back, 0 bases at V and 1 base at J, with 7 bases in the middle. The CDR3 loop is CASSLEGGNTGELFF. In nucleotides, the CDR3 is TGCGCCAGCAGCTTGGAGGGCGGGAACACCGGGGAGCTGTTTTTT.

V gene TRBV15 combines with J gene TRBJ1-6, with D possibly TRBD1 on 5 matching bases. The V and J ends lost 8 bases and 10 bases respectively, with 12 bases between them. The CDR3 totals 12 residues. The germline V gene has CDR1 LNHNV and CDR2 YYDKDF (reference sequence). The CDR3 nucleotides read TGTGCCACCCGGAAGGACATATCACCCCTCCACTTT. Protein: CATRKDISPLHF.

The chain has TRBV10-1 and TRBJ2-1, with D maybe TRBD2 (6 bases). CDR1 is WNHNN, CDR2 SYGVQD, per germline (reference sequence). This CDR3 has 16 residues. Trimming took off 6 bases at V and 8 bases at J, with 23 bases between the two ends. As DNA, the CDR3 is TGCGCCAGCAGCCGGGGGACTCAACTCCCTCGGGATGAGCAGTTCTTC. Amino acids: CASSRGTQLPRDEQFF.

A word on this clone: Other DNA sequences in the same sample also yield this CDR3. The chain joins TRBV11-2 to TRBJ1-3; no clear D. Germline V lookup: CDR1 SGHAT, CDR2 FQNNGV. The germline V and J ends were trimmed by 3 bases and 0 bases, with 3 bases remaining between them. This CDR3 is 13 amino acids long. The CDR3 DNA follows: TGTGCCAGCAGCTTCTTCTCTGGAAACACCATATATTTT. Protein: CASSFFSGNTIYF.

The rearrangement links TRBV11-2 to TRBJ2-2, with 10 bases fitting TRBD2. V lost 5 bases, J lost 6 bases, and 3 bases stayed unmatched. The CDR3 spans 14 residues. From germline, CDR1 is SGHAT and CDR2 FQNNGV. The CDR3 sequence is CASSQRGGSGELFF. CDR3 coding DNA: TGTGCCAGCAGCCAGCGGGGGGGCTCCGGGGAGCTGTTTTTT.